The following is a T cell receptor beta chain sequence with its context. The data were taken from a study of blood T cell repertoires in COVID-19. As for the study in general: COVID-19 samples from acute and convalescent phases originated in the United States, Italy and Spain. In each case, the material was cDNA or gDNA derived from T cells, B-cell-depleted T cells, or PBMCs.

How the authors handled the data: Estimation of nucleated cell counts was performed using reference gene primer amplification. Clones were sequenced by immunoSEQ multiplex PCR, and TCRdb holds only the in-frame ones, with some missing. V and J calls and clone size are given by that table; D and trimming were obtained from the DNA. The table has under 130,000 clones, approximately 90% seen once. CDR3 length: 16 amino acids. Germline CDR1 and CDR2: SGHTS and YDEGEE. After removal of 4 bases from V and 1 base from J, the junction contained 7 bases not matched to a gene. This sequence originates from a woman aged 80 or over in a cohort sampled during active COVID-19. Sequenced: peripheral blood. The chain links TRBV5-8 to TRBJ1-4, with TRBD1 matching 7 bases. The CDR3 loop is CASSLTGSRTNEKLFF. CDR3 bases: TGTGCCAGCAGCCTGACAGGGTCCCGAACTAATGAAAAACTGTTTTTT.